This TCR beta chain derives from a study of blood T cell repertoires in COVID-19. The germline V and J ends were trimmed by 4 bases and 3 bases, with 11 bases remaining between them. Germline loops: CDR1 SGHDT, CDR2 YYEEEE. This CDR3 region has 14 residues. Libraries were prepared by immunoSEQ multiplex PCR; TCRdb keeps only in-frame clonotypes and omits some of them. The data contain roughly 290,000 clones, around 87% of them singletons. The source is a woman in her 30s who had recovered from COVID-19. This chain connects TRBV5-6 to TRBJ2-4; D is perhaps TRBD1 (6 bases). Sample: peripheral blood. CDR3 residues: CASSLRGNKNIQYF. The CDR3 DNA reads as TGTGCCAGCAGCCTGAGGGGGAACAAAAACATTCAGTACTTC.